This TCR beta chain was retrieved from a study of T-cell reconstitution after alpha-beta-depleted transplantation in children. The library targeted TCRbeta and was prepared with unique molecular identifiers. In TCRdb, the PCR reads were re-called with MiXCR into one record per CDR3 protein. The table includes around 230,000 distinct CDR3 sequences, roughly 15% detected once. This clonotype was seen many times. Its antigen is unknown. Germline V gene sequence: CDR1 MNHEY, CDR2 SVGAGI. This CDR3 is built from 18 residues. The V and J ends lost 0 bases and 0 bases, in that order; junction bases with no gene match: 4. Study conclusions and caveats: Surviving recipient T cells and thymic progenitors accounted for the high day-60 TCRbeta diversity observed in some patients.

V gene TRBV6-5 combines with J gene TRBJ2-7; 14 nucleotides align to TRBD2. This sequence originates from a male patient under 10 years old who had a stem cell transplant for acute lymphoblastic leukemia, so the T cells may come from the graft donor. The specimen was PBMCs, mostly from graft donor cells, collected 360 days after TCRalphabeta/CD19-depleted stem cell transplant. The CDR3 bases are TGTGCCAGCAGTTACTCGGGACTAGCGGGGGCGAGCTCCTACGAGCAGTACTTC. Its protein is CASSYSGLAGASSYEQYF.